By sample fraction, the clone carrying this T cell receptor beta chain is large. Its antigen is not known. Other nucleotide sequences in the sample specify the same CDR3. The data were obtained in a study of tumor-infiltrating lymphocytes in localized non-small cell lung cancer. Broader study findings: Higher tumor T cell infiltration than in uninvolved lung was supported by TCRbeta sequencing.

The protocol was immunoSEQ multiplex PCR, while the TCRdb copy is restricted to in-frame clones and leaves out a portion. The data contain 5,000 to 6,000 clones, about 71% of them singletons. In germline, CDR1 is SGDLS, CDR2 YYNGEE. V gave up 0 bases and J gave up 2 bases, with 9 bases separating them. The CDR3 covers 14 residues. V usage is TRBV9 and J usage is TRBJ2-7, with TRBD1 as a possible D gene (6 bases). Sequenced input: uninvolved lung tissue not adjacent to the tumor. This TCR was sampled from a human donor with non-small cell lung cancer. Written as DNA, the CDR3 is TGTGCCAGCAGCGTAGGTCAGGGGACCTACGAGCAGTACTTC. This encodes CASSVGQGTYEQYF.